What follows are 7 T cell receptor beta chains derived from one specimen sequenced in a study of T cells in Graves' hyperthyroidism and ophthalmopathy. Amplified regions were TCR beta CDR3 sequences from RNA transcripts. A first-round RT-PCR of the TCR CDR3 used the HTBI primer set. TCRdb re-analysed the multiplex PCR reads in MiXCR, keeping a single row per CDR3 protein. This sample has about 600,000 distinct CDR3 sequences, with around 15% found just once. The sample taken for sequencing was blood. The receptors come from a woman aged 40 to 50 with Graves' ophthalmopathy.

This clonotype was seen a handful of times. The chain employs TRBV3-1 and TRBJ1-6; 8 positions match TRBD1. Trimming at V came to 0 bases and at J to 8 bases, leaving 3 bases not matched to a gene. This CDR3 contains 15 residues. CDR1 and CDR2 from the germline V gene are LGHDT and YNNKEL (reference sequence). The CDR3 loop reads CASSQDTGGYSPLHF. The CDR3 DNA sequence: TGTGCCAGCAGCCAAGACACAGGGGGGTATTCACCCCTCCACTTT. The full variable domain, completed using reference TRBV3-1 and TRBJ1-6, is DTAVSQTPKYLVTQMGNDKSIKCEQNLGHDTMYWYKQDSKKFLKIMFSYNNKELIINETVPNRFSPKSPDKAHLNLHINSLELGDSAVYFCASSQDTGGYSPLHFGNGTRLTVT.

The CDR3 DNA reads as TGTGCCAGCAGCGTACACAATAATTCACCCCTCCACTTT. Its translation: CASSVHNNSPLHF. V usage is TRBV9 and J usage is TRBJ1-6; D is undetermined. There are 13 residues in the CDR3. Germline values: CDR1 SGDLS, CDR2 YYNGEE. Deletions cut 1 base from V and 5 bases from J, with 4 bases between.

At least ten counts were recorded for this clonotype. The CDR3 nucleotides read TGTGCCAGCAGCCAAGGGGGACCAAATACTGAAGCTTTCTTT. This codes for CASSQGGPNTEAFF. The rearrangement links TRBV3-1 to TRBJ1-1, with D possibly matching TRBD1 (5 bases). Germline V lookup: CDR1 LGHDT, CDR2 YNNKEL (reference sequence). This CDR3 has 14 amino acids. The germline V and J ends were trimmed by 1 base and 5 bases, with 11 bases remaining between them.

At least ten counts were recorded for this clonotype. This chain links TRBV11-2 with TRBJ2-7; the D gene is possibly TRBD2 (5 bases). CDR3 size: 13 residues. Trimming took off 2 bases at V and 2 bases at J, with 7 bases between the two ends. Germline CDR1 is SGHAT and CDR2 is FQNNGV. The CDR3 spells CASSLKLAYEQYF. In DNA form, the CDR3 reads TGTGCCAGCAGCTTAAAACTAGCCTACGAGCAGTACTTC. The full variable domain, completed using reference TRBV11-2 and TRBJ2-7, is EAGVAQSPRYKIIEKRQSVAFWCNPISGHATLYWYQQILGQGPKLLIQFQNNGVVDDSQLPKDRFSAERLKGVDSTLKIQPAKLEDSAVYLCASSLKLAYEQYFGPGTRLTVT.

This chain links TRBV18 with TRBJ1-4; 10 positions match TRBD1. The junction had 6 bases not matched to a gene; V was cut back by 8 bases and J by 6 bases. The CDR3 extends over 14 amino acids. From germline, CDR1 is KGHSH and CDR2 LQKENI. Here the CDR3 DNA reads TGTGCCAGCGCCGCCGGGACAGGGGATGAAAAACTGTTTTTT. Its translation: CASAAGTGDEKLFF.

The sample holds many counts of this clonotype. The chain links TRBV28 to TRBJ2-7; 8 positions agree with TRBD2. The V gene's germline CDR1 is MDHEN and CDR2 SYDVKM. J was trimmed by 4 bases and V by 7 bases; bases with no gene match: 21. This CDR3 spans 18 amino acids. In DNA form, the CDR3 reads TGTGCCAGCACCTTAAGGCCGACGGGCGGGAGGCCCGGGTACGAGCAGTACTTC. This gives the protein CASTLRPTGGRPGYEQYF.

This clonotype was seen ten or more times. The chain combines TRBV6-1 with TRBJ1-2; 8 bases are a match to TRBD1. The junction had 3 bases not matched to a gene; V was cut back by 3 bases and J by 3 bases. Germline CDR1 MNHNS, CDR2 SASEGT. The CDR3 is 14 amino acids. CDR3 region: CASSEDREDYGYTF. The CDR3 nucleotides are TGTGCCAGCAGTGAGGACAGGGAAGACTATGGCTACACCTTC.